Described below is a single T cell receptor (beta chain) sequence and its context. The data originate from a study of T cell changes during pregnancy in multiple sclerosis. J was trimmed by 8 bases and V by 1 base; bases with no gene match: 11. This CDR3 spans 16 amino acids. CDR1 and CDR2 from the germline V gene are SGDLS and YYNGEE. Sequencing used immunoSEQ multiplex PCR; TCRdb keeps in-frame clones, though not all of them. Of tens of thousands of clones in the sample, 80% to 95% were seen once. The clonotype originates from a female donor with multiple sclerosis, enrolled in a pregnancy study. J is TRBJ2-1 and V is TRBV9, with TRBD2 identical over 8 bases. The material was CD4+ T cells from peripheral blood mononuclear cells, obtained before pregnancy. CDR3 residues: CASSVRPAGGNDEQFF. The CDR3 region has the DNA TGTGCCAGCAGCGTACGGCCGGCGGGGGGCAATGATGAGCAGTTCTTC.